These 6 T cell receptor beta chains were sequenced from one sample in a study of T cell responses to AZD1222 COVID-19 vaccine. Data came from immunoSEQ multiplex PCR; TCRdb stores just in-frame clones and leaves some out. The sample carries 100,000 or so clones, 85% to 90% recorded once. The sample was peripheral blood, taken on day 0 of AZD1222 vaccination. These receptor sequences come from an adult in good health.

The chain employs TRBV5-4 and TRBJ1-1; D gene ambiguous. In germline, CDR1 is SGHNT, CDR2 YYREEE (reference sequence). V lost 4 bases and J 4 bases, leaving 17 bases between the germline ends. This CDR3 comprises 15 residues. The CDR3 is CASSPVLFSPTEAFF. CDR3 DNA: TGTGCCAGCAGCCCCGTATTGTTTTCTCCCACTGAAGCTTTCTTT.

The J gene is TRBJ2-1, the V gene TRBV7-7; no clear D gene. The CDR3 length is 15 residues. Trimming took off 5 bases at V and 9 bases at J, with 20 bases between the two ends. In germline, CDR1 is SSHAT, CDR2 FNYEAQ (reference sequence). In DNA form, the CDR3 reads TGTGCCAGCAGCCCCCGGGCGGCGGCCGCCAGTGAGCAGTTCTTC. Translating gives CASSPRAAAASEQFF.

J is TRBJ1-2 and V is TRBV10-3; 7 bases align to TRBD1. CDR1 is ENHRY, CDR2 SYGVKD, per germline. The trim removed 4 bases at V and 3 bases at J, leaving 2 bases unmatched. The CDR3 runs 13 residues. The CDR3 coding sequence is TGTGCCATCAGTGCCGACAGGGACTATGGCTACACCTTC. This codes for CAISADRDYGYTF.

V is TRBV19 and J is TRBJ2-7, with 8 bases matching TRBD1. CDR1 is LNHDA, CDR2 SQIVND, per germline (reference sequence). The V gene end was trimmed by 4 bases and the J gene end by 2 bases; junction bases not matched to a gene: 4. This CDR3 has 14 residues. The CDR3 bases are TGTGCCAGTAGTACCGGGACAGGACCCTACGAGCAGTACTTC. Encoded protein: CASSTGTGPYEQYF.

CDR3 amino acids: CASGTQPQHF. The CDR3 DNA reads TGTGCCAGCGGAACCCAGCCCCAGCATTTT. The V gene is TRBV6-5, the J gene TRBJ1-5; no reliable D call. CDR1 MNHEY and CDR2 SVGAGI come from the germline V gene. The germline V and J ends were trimmed by 8 bases and 7 bases, with 6 bases remaining between them. The CDR3 runs to 10 residues.

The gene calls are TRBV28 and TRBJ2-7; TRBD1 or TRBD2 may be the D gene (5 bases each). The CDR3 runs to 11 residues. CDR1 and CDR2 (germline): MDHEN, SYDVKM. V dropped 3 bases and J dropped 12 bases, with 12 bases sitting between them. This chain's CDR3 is CASSFGAAWYF. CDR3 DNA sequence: TGTGCCAGCAGTTTCGGGGCGGCGTGGTACTTC.